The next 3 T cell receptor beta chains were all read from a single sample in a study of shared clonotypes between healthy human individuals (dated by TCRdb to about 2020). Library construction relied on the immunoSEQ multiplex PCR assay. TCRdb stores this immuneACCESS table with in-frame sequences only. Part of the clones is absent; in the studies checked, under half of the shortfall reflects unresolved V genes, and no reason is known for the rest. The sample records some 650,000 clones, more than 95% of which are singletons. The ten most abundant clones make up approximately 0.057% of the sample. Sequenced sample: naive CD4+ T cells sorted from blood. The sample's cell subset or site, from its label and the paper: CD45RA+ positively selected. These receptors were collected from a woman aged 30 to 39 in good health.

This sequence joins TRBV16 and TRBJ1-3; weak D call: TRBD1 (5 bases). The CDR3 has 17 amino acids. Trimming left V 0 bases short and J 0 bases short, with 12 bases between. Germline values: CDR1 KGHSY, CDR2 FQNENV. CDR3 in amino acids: CASSQSNPGNSGNTIYF. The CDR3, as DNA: TGTGCCAGCAGCCAATCCAACCCAGGGAACTCTGGAAACACCATATATTTT.

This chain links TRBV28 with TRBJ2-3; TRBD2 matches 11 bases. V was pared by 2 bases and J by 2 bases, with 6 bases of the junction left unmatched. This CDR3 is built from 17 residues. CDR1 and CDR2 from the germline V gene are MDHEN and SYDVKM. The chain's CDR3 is CASSLILAGGTTDTQYF. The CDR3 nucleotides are TGTGCCAGCAGTTTAATTCTAGCGGGAGGTACCACAGATACGCAGTATTTT.

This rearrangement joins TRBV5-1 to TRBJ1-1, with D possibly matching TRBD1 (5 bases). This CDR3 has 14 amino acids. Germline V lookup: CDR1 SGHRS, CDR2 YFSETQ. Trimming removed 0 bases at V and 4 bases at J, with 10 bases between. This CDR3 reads CASSLAGTFTEAFF. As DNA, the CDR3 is TGCGCCAGCAGCTTGGCCGGGACCTTCACTGAAGCTTTCTTT. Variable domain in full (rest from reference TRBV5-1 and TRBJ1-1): KAGVTQTPRYLIKTRGQQVTLSCSPISGHRSVSWYQQTPGQGLQFLFEYFSETQRNKGNFPGRFSGRQFSNSRSEMNVSTLELGDSALYLCASSLAGTFTEAFFGQGTRLTVV.